The T cell receptor beta chain described here comes from a study of blood T cells in healthy people across ages. V gave up 4 bases and J gave up 3 bases, with 10 bases separating them. Germline-derived CDR1 and CDR2 are MNHEY and SVGEGT. The CDR3 is 14 amino acids. Together with a sample-barcoded 5' primer, a J-beta primer mix was included in a second PCR lasting about 6 to 12 cycles. Every sample gave at least 2.5 million paired-end reads containing CDR3. TCRdb analysed the 5' RACE reads with MiXCR anew, one entry per CDR3 protein. The repertoire holds about 1,400,000 distinct CDR3 sequences, with around 59% as singletons.

The sequenced sample was blood. V usage is TRBV6-2 or TRBV6-3 and J usage is TRBJ1-5; D gene unclear. The receptor was isolated from a man in his late teens or twenties in good health. CDR3: CASSSGILNQPQHF. The CDR3 region has the DNA TGTGCCAGCAGTTCCGGGATCCTCAATCAGCCCCAGCATTTT.